This T cell receptor (beta chain) was identified in a study of T cell repertoires in cytomegalovirus infection. Overall study context: TCR beta signatures that were public indicated CMV infection and matching HLA type. Regarding the study as a whole: Dominating the ex vivo response were HLA-C-restricted CMV-specific TCR beta clonotypes.

Germline V lookup: CDR1 SGHVS, CDR2 FNYEAQ. The length of the CDR3 is 14 residues. TCRdb reanalysed the reads using MiXCR and keeps one entry per CDR3 protein. This sample has roughly 990,000 distinct CDR3 sequences, with around 32% found just once. As concerns this clonotype: The target antigen is unknown. One junction end disagrees with the germline gene, perhaps due to a read error.

The sequence derives from a human donor in good health (CMV status not recorded). Some clones in this sample may be carry-over from other donors' samples. V and J are TRBV7-6 and TRBJ2-4; a possible D gene is TRBD2 (5 bases). This sample comprised cultured CD8+ T cells from PBMCs, obtained from culture after CMV antigen stimulation. The CDR3 region has the DNA TGTGTCAGCAGCCGGGAAACGCAGGTGAACATTCAGTACTTC. This gives the protein CVSSRETQVNIQYF.